This T cell receptor beta chain was documented in a study of T cells in Graves' hyperthyroidism and ophthalmopathy. This clonotype appeared a few times. Stable Graves' hyperthyroidism meant no ophthalmopathy progression within 18 months. The diagnostic basis comprised clinical symptoms, serum thyroxine and TRAb, thyroid ultrasound and orbital computed tomography. Amplified TCR beta CDR3 regions derived from RNA transcripts. The HTBI primer set served for first-round RT-PCR of the TCR CDR3. TCRdb recomputed calls from the multiplex PCR reads with MiXCR, one row per CDR3 protein. The sample lists about 200,000 distinct CDR3 sequences; less than 20% were seen once. The ends lost 6 bases at V and 1 base at J; junction bases unmatched: 2. CDR1 and CDR2 (germline): GTSNPN, SVGIG (reference sequence). The CDR3 sequence is 12 residues long.

This clonotype was sampled from a woman in her forties or fifties with Graves' hyperthyroidism. The specimen sequenced was blood. The rearrangement uses TRBV30 and TRBJ1-2, with 7 bases fitting TRBD1. CDR3 protein: CACHRGNYGYTF. The DNA of the CDR3 is TGTGCCTGCCACAGGGGTAACTATGGCTACACCTTC.